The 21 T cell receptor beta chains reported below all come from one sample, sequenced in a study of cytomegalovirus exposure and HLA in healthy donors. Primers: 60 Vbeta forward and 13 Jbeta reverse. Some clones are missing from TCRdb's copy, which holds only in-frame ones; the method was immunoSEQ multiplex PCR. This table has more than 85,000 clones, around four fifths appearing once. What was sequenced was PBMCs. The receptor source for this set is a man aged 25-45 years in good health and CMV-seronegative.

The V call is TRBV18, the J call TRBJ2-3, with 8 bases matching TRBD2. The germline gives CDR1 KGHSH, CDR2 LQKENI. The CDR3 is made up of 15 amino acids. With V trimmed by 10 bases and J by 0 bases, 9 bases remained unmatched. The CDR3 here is CATMVGGGSTDTQYF. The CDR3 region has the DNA TGTGCCACCATGGTAGGCGGGGGGAGCACAGATACGCAGTATTTT.

In DNA, the CDR3 is TGTGCCAGCAGGGGACCGGGACAGGGCGGTACTGAAGCTTTCTTT. It translates to CASRGPGQGGTEAFF. This chain joins TRBV2 and TRBJ1-1; 9 bases agree with TRBD1. CDR3 size: 15 residues. Germline V gene lookup returns CDR1 SNHLY and CDR2 FYNNEI. V dropped 6 bases and J dropped 5; count of bases not matched to a gene: 10.

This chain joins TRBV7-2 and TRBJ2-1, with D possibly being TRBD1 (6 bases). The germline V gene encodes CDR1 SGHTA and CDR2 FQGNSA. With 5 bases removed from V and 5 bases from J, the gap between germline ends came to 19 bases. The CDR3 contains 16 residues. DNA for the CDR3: TGTGCCAGCAGCCCGAGCACCGGGAAGGGGGACAATGAGCAGTTCTTC. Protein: CASSPSTGKGDNEQFF.

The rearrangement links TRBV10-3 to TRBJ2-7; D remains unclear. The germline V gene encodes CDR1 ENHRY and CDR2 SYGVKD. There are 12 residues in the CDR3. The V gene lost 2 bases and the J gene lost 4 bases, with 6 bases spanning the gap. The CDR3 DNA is TGTGCCATCAGTGAGGAGGCGTACGAGCAGTACTTC. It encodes CAISEEAYEQYF.

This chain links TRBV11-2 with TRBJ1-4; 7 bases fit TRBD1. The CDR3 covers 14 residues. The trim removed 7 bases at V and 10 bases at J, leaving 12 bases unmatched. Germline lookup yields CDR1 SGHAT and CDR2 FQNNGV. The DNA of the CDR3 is TGTGCCAGCACAGAGGAAGATTCAGGGGGAAAACTGTTTTTT. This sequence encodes CASTEEDSGGKLFF.

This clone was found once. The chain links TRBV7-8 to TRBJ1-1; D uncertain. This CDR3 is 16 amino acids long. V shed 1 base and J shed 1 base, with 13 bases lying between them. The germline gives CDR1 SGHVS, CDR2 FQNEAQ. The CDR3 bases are TGTGCCAGCAGCTTAGTAATAGAGGCAACGAACACTGAAGCTTTCTTT. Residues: CASSLVIEATNTEAFF.

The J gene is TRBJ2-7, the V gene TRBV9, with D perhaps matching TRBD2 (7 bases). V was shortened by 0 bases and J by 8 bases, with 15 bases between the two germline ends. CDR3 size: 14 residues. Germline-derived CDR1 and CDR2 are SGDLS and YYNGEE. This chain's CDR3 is CASSVDQGTTQQYF. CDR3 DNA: TGTGCCAGCAGCGTAGACCAGGGGACTACGCAGCAGTACTTC.

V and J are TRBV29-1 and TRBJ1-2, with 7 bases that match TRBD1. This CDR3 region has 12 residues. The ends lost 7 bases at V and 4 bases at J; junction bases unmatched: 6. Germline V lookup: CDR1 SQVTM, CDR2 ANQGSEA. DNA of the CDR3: TGCAGCGGGGACAGAGGAATCTATGGCTACACCTTC. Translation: CSGDRGIYGYTF. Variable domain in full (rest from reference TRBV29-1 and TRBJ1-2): SAVISQKPSRDICQRGTSLTIQCQVDSQVTMMFWYRQQPGQSLTLIATANQGSEATYESGFVIDKFPISRPNLTFSTLTVSNMSPEDSSIYLCSGDRGIYGYTFGSGTRLTVV.

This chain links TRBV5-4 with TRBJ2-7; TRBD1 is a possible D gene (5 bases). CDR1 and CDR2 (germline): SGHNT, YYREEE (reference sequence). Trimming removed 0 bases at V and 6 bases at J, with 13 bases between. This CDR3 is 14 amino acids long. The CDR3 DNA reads TGTGCCAGCAGCTTGGGGGGCAGTTTTCTCGAGCAGTACTTC. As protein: CASSLGGSFLEQYF.

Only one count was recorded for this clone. CDR3 nucleotides: TGTGCCACCAGCAGAGAGGCAGGTGGCTACACCTTC. Protein sequence: CATSREAGGYTF. The chain employs TRBV15 and TRBJ1-2; D unresolved. CDR3 length: 12 amino acids. The V end was cut by 0 bases, the J end by 7 bases, with 6 bases between. CDR1 and CDR2 from the germline V gene are LNHNV and YYDKDF (reference sequence).

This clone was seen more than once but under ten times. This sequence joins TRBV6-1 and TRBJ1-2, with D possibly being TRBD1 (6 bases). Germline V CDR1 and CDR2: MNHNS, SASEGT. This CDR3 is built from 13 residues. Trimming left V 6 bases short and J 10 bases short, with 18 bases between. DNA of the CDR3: TGTGCCAGCAGAACAGGGTTTGCCAGAGACTACACCTTC. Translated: CASRTGFARDYTF.

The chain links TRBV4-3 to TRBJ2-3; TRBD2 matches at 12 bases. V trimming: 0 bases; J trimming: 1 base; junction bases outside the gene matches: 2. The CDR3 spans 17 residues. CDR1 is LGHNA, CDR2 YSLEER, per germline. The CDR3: CASSQDASGGGTDTQYF. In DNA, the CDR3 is TGCGCCAGCAGCCAAGATGCTAGCGGGGGGGGCACAGATACGCAGTATTTT.

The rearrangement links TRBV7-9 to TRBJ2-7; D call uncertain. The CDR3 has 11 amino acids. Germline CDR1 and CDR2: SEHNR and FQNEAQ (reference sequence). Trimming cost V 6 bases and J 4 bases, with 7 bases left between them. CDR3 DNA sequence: TGTGCCAGCAGTAATATGTACGAGCAGTACTTC. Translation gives CASSNMYEQYF.

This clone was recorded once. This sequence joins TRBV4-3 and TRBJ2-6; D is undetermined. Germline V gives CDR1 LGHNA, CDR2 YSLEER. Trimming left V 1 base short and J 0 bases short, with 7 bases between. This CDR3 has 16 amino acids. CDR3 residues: CASSQARNSGANVLTF. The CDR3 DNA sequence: TGCGCCAGCAGCCAAGCGCGTAACTCTGGGGCCAACGTCCTGACTTTC.

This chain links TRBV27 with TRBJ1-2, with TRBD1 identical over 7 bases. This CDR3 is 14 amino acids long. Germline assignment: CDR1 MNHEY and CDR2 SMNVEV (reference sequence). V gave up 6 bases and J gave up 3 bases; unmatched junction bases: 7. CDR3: CASSPYRGDYGYTF. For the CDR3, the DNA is TGTGCCAGCAGCCCATACAGGGGCGACTATGGCTACACCTTC.

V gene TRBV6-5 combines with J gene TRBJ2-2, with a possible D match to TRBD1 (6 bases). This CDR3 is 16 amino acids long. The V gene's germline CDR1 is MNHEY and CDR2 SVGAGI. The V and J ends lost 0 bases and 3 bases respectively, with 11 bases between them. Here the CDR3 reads CASSYSTGEYTGELFF. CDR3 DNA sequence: TGTGCCAGCAGTTACTCGACAGGCGAGTACACCGGGGAGCTGTTTTTT.

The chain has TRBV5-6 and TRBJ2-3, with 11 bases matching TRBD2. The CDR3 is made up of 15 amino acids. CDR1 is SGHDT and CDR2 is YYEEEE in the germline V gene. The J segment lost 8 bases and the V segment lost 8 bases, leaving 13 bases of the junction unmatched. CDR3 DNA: TGTGCCAGGGAGGGGCTAGCGGGGGGCAGAGGTACGCAGTATTTT. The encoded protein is CAREGLAGGRGTQYF.

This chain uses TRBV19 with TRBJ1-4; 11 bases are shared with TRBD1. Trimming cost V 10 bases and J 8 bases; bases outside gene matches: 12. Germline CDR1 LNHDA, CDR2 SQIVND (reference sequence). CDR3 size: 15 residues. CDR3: CATRITGQGDEKLFF. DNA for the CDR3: TGTGCCACTAGAATAACGGGACAGGGGGACGAAAAACTGTTTTTT.

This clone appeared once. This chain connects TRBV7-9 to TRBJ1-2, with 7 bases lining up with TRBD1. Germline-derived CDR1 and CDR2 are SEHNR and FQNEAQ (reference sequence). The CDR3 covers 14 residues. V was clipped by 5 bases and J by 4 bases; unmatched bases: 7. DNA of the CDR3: TGTGCCAGCAGCCCAACCCAGGGGGTCTATGGCTACACCTTC. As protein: CASSPTQGVYGYTF.

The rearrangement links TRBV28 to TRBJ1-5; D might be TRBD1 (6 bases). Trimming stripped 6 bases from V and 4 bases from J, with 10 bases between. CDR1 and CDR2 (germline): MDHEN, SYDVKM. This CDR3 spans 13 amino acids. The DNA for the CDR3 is TGTGCCAGCAGAGGGACAAATAATCAGCCCCAGCATTTT. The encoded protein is CASRGTNNQPQHF.

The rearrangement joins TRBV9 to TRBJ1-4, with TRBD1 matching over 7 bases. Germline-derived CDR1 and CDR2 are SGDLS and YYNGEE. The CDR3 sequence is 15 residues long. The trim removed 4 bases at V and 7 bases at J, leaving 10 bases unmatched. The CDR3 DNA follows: TGTGCCAGCAGCCGAGACGGACAGGATTTTGAAAAACTGTTTTTT. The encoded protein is CASSRDGQDFEKLFF.